The T cell receptor beta chain described here comes from a study of neurological immune-mediated disorders. The authors made cDNA by 5'RACE with 10-nucleotide random UMIs. Each CDR3 protein gets one entry after TCRdb re-called the 5' RACE reads with MiXCR. The sample has about 36,000 distinct CDR3 sequences; about 9.4% are singletons. Germline CDR1 LNHNV, CDR2 YYDKDF (reference sequence). J gave up 5 bases and V 2 bases, and 9 bases lay outside the gene matches. This CDR3 has 16 amino acids. The chain recombines TRBV15 with TRBJ2-3; 8 nucleotides line up with TRBD2. Sequencing was done on a sample of PBMCs. The receptor comes from a woman younger than 45 with HTLV-1-associated myelopathy (HAM/TSP). In nucleotides, the CDR3 is TGTGCCACCAGCAGACCCGGTGGGACTAGTCGAGATACGCAGTATTTT. It yields the protein CATSRPGGTSRDTQYF.